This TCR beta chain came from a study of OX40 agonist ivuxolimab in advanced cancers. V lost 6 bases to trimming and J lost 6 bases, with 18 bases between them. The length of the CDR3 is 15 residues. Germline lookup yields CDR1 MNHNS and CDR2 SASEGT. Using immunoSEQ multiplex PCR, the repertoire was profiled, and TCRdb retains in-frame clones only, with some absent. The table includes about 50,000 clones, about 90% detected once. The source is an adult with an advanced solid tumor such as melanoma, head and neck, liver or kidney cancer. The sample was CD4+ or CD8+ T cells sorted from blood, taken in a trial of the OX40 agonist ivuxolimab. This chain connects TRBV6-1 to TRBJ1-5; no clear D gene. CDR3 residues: CASSEYQEGGQPQHF. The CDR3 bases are TGTGCCAGCAGCGAATATCAGGAGGGAGGTCAGCCCCAGCATTTT.